This TCR beta chain comes out of a study of CD8+CD57+ T cells in acquired aplastic anemia. Study details: DNA recovered from sorted CD4+ and CD8+ cells had a mean of about 3 ug.

Whoever was chosen for sequencing had shown CD8+CD57+ cell expansion by flow cytometry. This clonotype was observed a few times. Genomic DNA templated the TCR beta VDJ and CDR3 profiling. One entry per CDR3 protein, called by TCRdb with MiXCR from the reads. The sample lists under 500,000 distinct CDR3 sequences, around 33% occurring once. Germline CDR1 is SEHNR and CDR2 is FQNEAQ (reference sequence). The CDR3 is made up of 15 amino acids. V was clipped by 1 base and J by 1 base, with 7 bases between them. V gene TRBV7-9 combines with J gene TRBJ2-2; D gene unclear. The sequence was obtained from a human donor with aplastic anemia. Source material: sorted CD4+, CD8+, or CD8+CD57+ T cells (not recorded which) from PBMCs. This CDR3 is CASSLVDGNTGELFF. CDR3 nucleotides: TGTGCCAGCAGCTTAGTAGACGGGAACACCGGGGAGCTGTTTTTT.